These T cell receptor beta chains were read from a single sample in a study of CD8 T cells in Susac syndrome. TCRdb reanalysed the immunoSEQ multiplex PCR reads using MiXCR and keeps one entry per CDR3 protein. The table records about 120,000 distinct CDR3 sequences, 94% of them present only once. The specimen was CD4+ T cells from PBMCs. The receptors stem from a human donor in good health. Both conserved end residues are part of each CDR3. Fields, in order: D gene, J gene, V gene, clone size, CDR3 protein, CDR3 DNA. The D gene is left open where the match is weak. The size field is filled for only some rows; it gives once, few, many or a size class.

>NA|TRBJ2-2|TRBV30|NA
CAWSVAEANTGELFF
TGTGCCTGGAGTGTCGCCGAAGCGAACACCGGGGAGCTGTTTTTT
>NA|TRBJ1-2|TRBV19|NA
CASSTSGGINGYTF
TGTGCCAGTAGTACCTCCGGCGGGATTAATGGCTACACCTTC
>TRBD2|TRBJ2-3|TRBV7-3|NA
CASSLTTTSGSSLDTQYF
TGTGCCAGCAGCTTAACAACTACTAGCGGGAGTTCTTTAGATACGCAGTATTTT
>TRBD2|TRBJ2-7|TRBV6-1|NA
CASSLAGGNYEQYF
TGTGCCAGCAGTCTAGCGGGAGGGAACTACGAGCAGTACTTC
>NA|TRBJ2-4|TRBV2|NA
CASRFMGQIVAKNIQYF
TGTGCCAGCAGATTCATGGGGCAGATCGTAGCCAAAAACATTCAGTACTTC
>TRBD2|TRBJ2-1|TRBV7-2|once
CASSSGLAGHNEQFF
TGTGCCAGCAGCTCGGGACTAGCGGGCCACAATGAGCAGTTCTTC
>NA|TRBJ2-2|TRBV27|NA
CASSPRGLGVDWAGELFF
TGTGCCAGCAGTCCCCGGGGTTTGGGGGTGGATTGGGCCGGGGAGCTGTTTTTT
>NA|TRBJ2-3|TRBV18|NA
CASSPRATDTQYF
TGTGCCAGCTCACCGCGGGCCACAGATACGCAGTATTTT
>TRBD1|TRBJ1-2|TRBV27|NA
CASSSRGTGGIYGYTF
TGTGCCAGCAGTTCCCGTGGGACAGGGGGCATCTATGGCTACACCTTC
>NA|TRBJ1-2|TRBV7-9|NA
CASSPPSQGRQNYGYTF
TGTGCCAGCAGCCCGCCCTCTCAGGGACGGCAGAACTATGGCTACACCTTC
>NA|TRBJ2-7|TRBV7-9|NA
CASSFSSSHEQYF
TGTGCCAGCAGCTTCTCGTCCAGCCACGAGCAGTACTTC
>TRBD1|TRBJ2-5|TRBV6-2/TRBV6-3|NA
CASRTQGARETQYF
TGTGCCAGCAGGACACAGGGGGCTAGGGAGACCCAGTACTTC
>NA|TRBJ1-1|TRBV7-9|NA
CASSLGGGNTEAFF
TGTGCCAGCAGCTTAGGGGGGGGAAACACTGAAGCTTTCTTT
>NA|TRBJ1-1|TRBV29-1|NA
CSVGGLNTEAFF
TGCAGCGTTGGAGGCTTAAACACTGAAGCTTTCTTT
>TRBD2|TRBJ2-3|TRBV29-1|NA
CSDRGGFTDTQYF
TGCAGCGACCGGGGGGGCTTCACAGATACGCAGTATTTT
>NA|TRBJ1-5|TRBV28|NA
CASTSRDTEYQPQHF
TGTGCCAGCACGTCCCGGGACACCGAGTATCAGCCCCAGCATTTT
>NA|TRBJ2-5|TRBV20-1|NA
CSASLRSVQETQYF
TGCAGTGCTAGCCTCCGTAGCGTACAAGAGACCCAGTACTTC
>NA|TRBJ1-2|TRBV12-3/TRBV12-4|NA
CAGSFVDYGYTF
TGTGCCGGCAGTTTTGTGGACTATGGCTACACCTTC
>NA|TRBJ2-2|TRBV12-3/TRBV12-4|NA
CASQIFINGELFF
TGTGCCAGCCAAATTTTTATAAATGGGGAGCTGTTTTTT
>TRBD1|TRBJ1-1|TRBV7-2|NA
CASSLVARGTTEAFF
TGTGCCAGCAGCTTAGTCGCCAGGGGGACAACTGAAGCTTTCTTT
>NA|TRBJ1-5|TRBV29-1|NA
CSVEGQAGQPQHF
TGCAGCGTTGAAGGACAGGCCGGTCAGCCCCAGCATTTT
>NA|TRBJ1-1|TRBV7-2|NA
CASSLYVGAGDAFF
TGTGCCAGCAGCTTATACGTGGGGGCGGGGGACGCTTTCTTT
>NA|TRBJ1-1|TRBV12-3/TRBV12-4|NA
CASSGGRGMYTEAFF
TGTGCCAGCAGTGGAGGACGGGGAATGTACACTGAAGCTTTCTTT
>NA|TRBJ1-1|TRBV20-1|once
CSASLNLNTEAFF
TGCAGTGCTAGTCTTAATCTGAACACTGAAGCTTTCTTT
>TRBD2|TRBJ2-2|TRBV7-8|once
CASSPRLAGGPGGELFF
TGTGCCAGCAGCCCAAGACTAGCGGGAGGGCCGGGCGGGGAGCTGTTTTTT
>TRBD2|TRBJ2-1|TRBV6-4|NA
CASSINLADNEQFF
TGTGCCAGCAGTATTAATCTAGCGGACAATGAGCAGTTCTTC